This T cell receptor (beta chain) comes out of a study of T cell repertoires in cytomegalovirus infection. Study-wide background: Both a matching HLA type and CMV infection were indicated by public TCR beta signatures. General observations from the study: CMV-specific HLA-C-restricted TCR beta clonotypes dominated the ex vivo response. The cumulative frequency of public TCR beta families distinguished individuals who carried CMV together with the relevant HLA.

TCRdb called the reads again in MiXCR, with one record for every CDR3 protein. The data contain about 360,000 distinct CDR3 sequences, 15% to 20% of them singletons. The length of the CDR3 is 16 residues. The germline V gene encodes CDR1 ENHRY and CDR2 SYGVKD. V lost 2 bases to trimming and J lost 4 bases, with 17 bases between them. For this clonotype: Its antigen is currently unknown.

The source material was PBMCs. The clonotype was recovered from a human donor in good health (CMV status not recorded). Some clones in this sample may be carry-over from other donors' samples. V and J are TRBV10-3 and TRBJ1-1; D is undetermined. The DNA for the CDR3 is TGTGCCATCAGTGAGAGGTCAGGCCGGAGGAGCACTGAAGCTTTCTTT. It specifies CAISERSGRRSTEAFF.